This TCR beta chain stems from a study of CXCR4 blockade with PD-1 therapy in pancreatic cancer. Method: immunoSEQ multiplex PCR; TCRdb's copy keeps in-frame clones and lacks some. The sample shows roughly 220 clones, around a third of them seen only once. CDR3 length equals 17 residues. Germline loops: CDR1 SGHNT, CDR2 YENEEA. The J segment lost 4 bases and the V segment lost 4 bases, leaving 13 bases of the junction unmatched. Patients who provided the archived tumor blocks had not received neoadjuvant therapy before surgery. By sample fraction, this clone is large. Its matching antigen is unknown. Broader study findings: Intratumoral clonality (mean roughly 0.14) exceeded healthy blood (around 0.051) but did not track survival. More frequent amino acid clones had more nucleotide rearrangements, suggesting convergent selection. Antigen-specificity overlap of convergent dominant clones remained unconfirmed.

The rearrangement uses TRBV11-3 and TRBJ2-5; 9 nucleotides line up with TRBD1. The TCR was taken from a human donor with pancreatic ductal adenocarcinoma. The material sequenced was tumor tissue. In DNA, the CDR3 is TGTGCCAGCAGCTGGGGGACAGGGCGATCGCTTGTAGAGACCCAGTACTTC. Translating gives CASSWGTGRSLVETQYF.